The clone carrying this T cell receptor (beta chain) has at least ten counts. What it recognizes is unknown. The sample originates from a study of naive and memory T cell subsets. The study's findings and limits: Findings for naive and memory subsets could not be checked against ground truth. From naive to CM, EM and EMRA, diversity decreased and Gini increased. Especially in CD8 cells, naive repertoires contained a few larger clonotypes, possibly CD45RA-re-expressing memory cells.

An equimolar mix of two oligonucleotides served as the beta constant-region primer for TRBC1 and TRBC2. Four rounds of PCR amplified the ligated cDNA using nested alpha and beta constant-region primers plus SP2. TCRdb recomputed calls from the UMI-ligation and nested PCR reads with MiXCR, one row per CDR3 protein. Among about 150,000 distinct CDR3 sequences listed, 20% to 25% were seen once. CDR3 length equals 14 residues. Trimming took off 2 bases at V and 3 bases at J, with 11 bases between the two ends. Looked up from germline, CDR1 is MNHNY and CDR2 is SVGAGI (reference sequence). The sample was naive CD4+ T cells from blood. This chain links TRBV6-6 with TRBJ2-7; tentatively, D is TRBD1 (5 bases). This receptor was taken from a human donor in good health. CDR3 loop: CASSYEGVSYEQYF. In DNA, the CDR3 is TGTGCCAGCAGTTACGAAGGGGTAAGCTACGAGCAGTACTTC.